The 22 T cell receptor beta chains given below trace back to one sample, sequenced in a study of blood T cell repertoires in COVID-19 (dated by TCRdb to 2020 to 2022). Library generation was performed with the immunoSEQ multiplex PCR assay. TCRdb holds this immuneACCESS table with in-frame rearrangements only. Some clones are missing; in checked studies, unresolved V genes explain under half, and the rest has no known cause. The sample records roughly 380,000 clones, more than 75% of which are singletons. The ten largest clones capture approximately 3.1% of the sample. The specimen was PBMCs or T cells enriched from blood (not recorded which). These receptors were collected from a woman in her twenties or thirties who had recovered from COVID-19.

This chain connects TRBV5-1 to TRBJ1-4, with a possible D match to TRBD1 (6 bases). Germline V gene data show CDR1 as SGHRS and CDR2 as YFSETQ. The CDR3 has 15 amino acids. V shed 4 bases and J shed 4 bases, with 14 bases lying between them. DNA for the CDR3: TGCGCCAGCAGCGGGGACATCGGCCGTAATGAAAAACTGTTTTTT. Its translation: CASSGDIGRNEKLFF.

The chain joins TRBV7-2 to TRBJ2-3; 8 nucleotides line up with TRBD2. Germline V gene lookup returns CDR1 SGHTA and CDR2 FQGNSA. CDR3 size: 15 residues. Trimming at V came to 1 base and at J to 7 bases, leaving 7 bases not matched to a gene. CDR3 loop: CASSLGSGGSNTQYF. The CDR3 DNA is TGTGCCAGCAGCTTAGGGAGCGGGGGTTCAAATACGCAGTATTTT.

This chain links TRBV13 with TRBJ2-2; 12 nucleotides align to TRBD2. Per germline, CDR1 PRHDT and CDR2 FYEKMQ (reference sequence). The CDR3 has 24 residues. Losses at the gene ends were 2 bases for V and 6 bases for J; bases not matched to a gene: 28. CDR3 nucleotide sequence: TGTGCCAGCAGCTTAATACGTCTGGTGACCGGGACTAGCGGGCTTCCCGATAAAGCCGGGGAGCTGTTTTTT. This encodes CASSLIRLVTGTSGLPDKAGELFF.

The V gene is TRBV19, the J gene TRBJ1-1; 7 bases match TRBD1. Germline CDR1 is LNHDA and CDR2 is SQIVND (reference sequence). CDR3 length equals 14 residues. Trimming took 9 bases from V and 0 from J; bases not matched to a gene: 7. CDR3 sequence reads: CASRGQYMNTEAFF. The CDR3, as DNA: TGTGCCAGCCGGGGACAGTACATGAACACTGAAGCTTTCTTT.

The V and J genes are TRBV18 and TRBJ2-3; D possibly corresponds to TRBD2 (5 bases). Germline CDR1 and CDR2: KGHSH and LQKENI. Trimming stripped 5 bases from V and 6 bases from J, with 18 bases between. The CDR3 contains 15 residues. The CDR3 sequence: CASSLDGNLADTQYF. DNA of the CDR3: TGTGCCAGCTCATTGGACGGAAACTTAGCGGATACGCAGTATTTT.

This clone was counted a single time. The V and J genes are TRBV4-1 and TRBJ1-1; 7 bases are a match to TRBD1. The CDR3 has 15 residues. Unmatched junction bases numbered 8, after V lost 4 bases and J lost 3 bases. Per the germline V gene, CDR1 is MGHRA and CDR2 is YSYEKL. DNA for the CDR3: TGCGCCAGCAGCCTGGGGACAGTCGGGGACACTGAAGCTTTCTTT. Amino acid sequence: CASSLGTVGDTEAFF.

The rearrangement uses TRBV12-5 and TRBJ1-3; 9 nucleotides line up with TRBD1. Trimming cost V 7 bases and J 7 bases; bases outside gene matches: 17. The V gene's germline CDR1 is LGHNT and CDR2 FRNRAP. CDR3 length equals 17 residues. CDR3 sequence (DNA): TGTGCTAGTGTTGGGGACAGGGAGGAACTCTGGTGGAACACCATATATTTT. Translating gives CASVGDREELWWNTIYF.

The chain combines TRBV27 with TRBJ1-4; TRBD1 is a possible D gene (5 bases). Germline lookup yields CDR1 MNHEY and CDR2 SMNVEV (reference sequence). The CDR3 sequence is 15 residues long. The V end was cut by 3 bases, the J end by 4 bases, with 12 bases between. The CDR3: CASSFASGGNEKLFF. In nucleotides, the CDR3 is TGTGCCAGCAGTTTCGCCTCGGGGGGTAATGAAAAACTGTTTTTT.

The rearrangement links TRBV5-1 to TRBJ1-1, with TRBD1 matching over 10 bases. CDR3 length equals 15 residues. With 4 bases clipped from V and 7 bases from J, the junction kept 10 bases outside the gene matches. CDR1 and CDR2 from the germline V gene are SGHRS and YFSETQ. This chain's CDR3 is CASSARDRGLGEAFF. DNA for the CDR3: TGCGCCAGCAGCGCCCGGGACAGGGGACTTGGTGAAGCTTTCTTT.

The chain employs TRBV5-1 and TRBJ2-2; possibly TRBD1 for D (6 bases). Between the trimmed V and J ends, which lost 4 bases and 3 bases, there was a span of 13 bases. Germline CDR1 and CDR2: SGHRS and YFSETQ. CDR3 length equals 15 residues. CDR3 DNA: TGCGCCAGCAGCCCTAGGGGACATGACACCGGGGAGCTGTTTTTT. Translated: CASSPRGHDTGELFF.

The chain joins TRBV7-2 to TRBJ2-1; 8 nucleotides agree with TRBD2. The CDR3 loop spans 15 amino acids. Trimming cost V 3 bases and J 4 bases; bases outside gene matches: 5. Germline V lookup: CDR1 SGHTA, CDR2 FQGNSA. CDR3 protein: CASSLFLAGYNEQFF. In DNA form, the CDR3 reads TGTGCCAGCAGCTTGTTCCTAGCGGGTTACAATGAGCAGTTCTTC. The complete variable domain, with remaining parts taken from reference TRBV7-2 and TRBJ2-1, reads GAGVSQSPSNKVTEKGKDVELRCDPISGHTALYWYRQSLGQGLEFLIYFQGNSAPDKSGLPSDRFSAERTGGSVSTLTIQRTQQEDSAVYLCASSLFLAGYNEQFFGPGTRLTVL.

J is TRBJ2-7 and V is TRBV10-2; 7 nucleotides agree with TRBD1. CDR1 is WSHSY, CDR2 SAAADI, per germline. V lost 6 bases and J lost 3; bases outside the gene matches: 8. The CDR3 has 14 amino acids. The CDR3 is CASRPSAGGYEQYF. CDR3 nucleotide sequence: TGCGCCAGCAGACCCTCCGCAGGGGGCTACGAGCAGTACTTC.

Of note for this clone: Germline is not matched at one junction end, which may reflect a read error. The V gene is TRBV18, the J gene TRBJ1-4; 8 bases fit TRBD1. Germline V gene data show CDR1 as KGHSH and CDR2 as LQKENI. The CDR3 length is 15 residues. As DNA, the CDR3 is TGTGCCAGCGCACCTGCAGGACAGGGTATCGAAAAACTGTTTTTT. Translated, it gives CASAPAGQGIEKLFF.

This chain links TRBV5-1 with TRBJ2-3, with a tentative D call TRBD1 (5 bases). Trimming stripped 4 bases from V and 4 bases from J, with 13 bases between. The CDR3 consists of 14 residues. Looked up from germline, CDR1 is SGHRS and CDR2 is YFSETQ. The CDR3 protein is CASSQGSEPDTQYF. CDR3 coding DNA: TGCGCCAGCAGCCAGGGTTCTGAGCCAGATACGCAGTATTTT.

CDR3 protein: CASSQDPGRDGYTF. The CDR3 region has the DNA TGTGCCAGCAGCCAAGACCCAGGGAGGGATGGCTACACCTTC. The rearrangement uses TRBV3-1 (or the pseudogene TRBV3-2) and TRBJ1-2, with a tentative D call TRBD1 (5 bases). This CDR3 has 14 amino acids. Germline lookup yields CDR1 LGHDT and CDR2 YNNKEL (reference sequence). The V end was cut by 0 bases, the J end by 6 bases, with 11 bases between.

The V gene is TRBV28, the J gene TRBJ1-6, with no clear D. The CDR3 loop spans 17 amino acids. The germline V gene encodes CDR1 MDHEN and CDR2 SYDVKM. With 4 bases removed from V and 0 bases from J, the gap between germline ends came to 13 bases. CDR3 in amino acids: CASSSSRMSSYNSPLHF. The DNA of the CDR3 is TGTGCCAGCAGTTCCTCCAGGATGAGCTCCTATAATTCACCCCTCCACTTT.

This chain connects TRBV28 to TRBJ2-7; unclear D gene. This CDR3 comprises 11 residues. Deletions cut 7 bases from V and 5 bases from J, with 9 bases between. CDR1 is MDHEN, CDR2 SYDVKM, per germline. The CDR3 spells CASTRVHEQYF. CDR3 coding DNA: TGTGCCAGCACACGGGTCCACGAGCAGTACTTC.

The chain joins TRBV14 to TRBJ1-3; D remains unclear. The germline V gene has CDR1 SGHDN and CDR2 FVKESK. Between the trimmed V and J ends, which lost 0 bases and 1 base, there was a span of 16 bases. This CDR3 contains 18 residues. CDR3 protein: CASSQDGSRLQSGNTIYF. For the CDR3, the DNA is TGTGCCAGCAGCCAAGATGGGTCGCGGCTCCAATCTGGAAACACCATATATTTT.

The chain employs TRBV30 and TRBJ1-1, with 8 bases matching TRBD1. The CDR3 runs to 12 residues. With V trimmed by 4 bases and J by 12 bases, 10 bases remained unmatched. Germline V lookup: CDR1 GTSNPN, CDR2 SVGIG (reference sequence). CDR3 region: CAWNPLTGATFF. The CDR3, as DNA: TGTGCCTGGAACCCTTTGACAGGGGCGACTTTCTTT.

This clone came up once. This chain connects TRBV14 to TRBJ1-1; D remains unclear. CDR3 length: 13 amino acids. Trimming shortened V by 4 bases and J by 7 bases, and 13 bases separated the two germline ends. CDR1 and CDR2 from the germline V gene are SGHDN and FVKESK. CDR3: CASSPFSTFEAFF. The CDR3 region has the DNA TGTGCCAGCAGCCCCTTCTCCACTTTTGAAGCTTTCTTT.

This clone has more than one count but fewer than ten. J is TRBJ1-3 and V is TRBV4-1; D ambiguous. This CDR3 is 15 amino acids long. V was clipped by 4 bases and J by 4 bases, with 14 bases between them. Germline CDR1 and CDR2: MGHRA and YSYEKL. CDR3 coding DNA: TGCGCCAGCAGCCCCGGCCAACAGAGAGGAAACACCATATATTTT. Translated: CASSPGQQRGNTIYF.

The chain recombines TRBV4-1 with TRBJ1-3; D remains unclear. This CDR3 contains 17 residues. Trimming removed 0 bases from V and 7 bases from J, with 19 bases in between. Germline V CDR1 and CDR2: MGHRA, YSYEKL. The CDR3 is CASSQDRSMDLGNTIYF. The CDR3 nucleotides read TGCGCCAGCAGCCAAGATCGATCGATGGACTTAGGCAACACCATATATTTT.